Below, one T cell receptor (beta chain) is given with its context. This sample is part of a study of blood T cell repertoires in COVID-19. The ends lost 0 bases at V and 1 base at J; junction bases unmatched: 5. The CDR3 is 16 residues long. CDR1 is SGDLS, CDR2 YYNGEE, per germline. Libraries were prepared by immunoSEQ multiplex PCR; TCRdb keeps only in-frame clonotypes and omits some of them. The sample includes about 300,000 clones, about 93% of them seen just once. This TCR was sampled from a woman aged 25 to 39 who had recovered from COVID-19. V usage is TRBV9 and J usage is TRBJ2-3; TRBD2 matches 7 bases. The source material was PBMCs or T cells enriched from blood (not recorded which). The CDR3 sequence: CASSVAGTTRTDTQYF. The CDR3 DNA sequence: TGTGCCAGCAGCGTAGCTGGGACTACCCGCACAGATACGCAGTATTTT. Looking up the rest from reference TRBV9 and TRBJ2-3 gives the full variable domain: DSGVTQTPKHLITATGQRVTLRCSPRSGDLSVYWYQQSLDQGLQFLIQYYNGEERAKGNILERFSAQQFPDLHSELNLSSLELGDSALYFCASSVAGTTRTDTQYFGPGTRLTVL.